Included here is one T cell receptor (beta chain) sequence, with context. Its cognate antigen is unknown. These data belong to a study of post-analysis software for immune sequencing data. The overall study: Included among the disease courses, which were recorded for the cohort, were relapsing-remitting, secondary progressive and progressive-relapsing multiple sclerosis. Study-wide points: Controls showed lower frequencies than patients for five or six TRBV segments, and TRBV5-6, TRBV5-1 and TRBV20-1 were among these. F measure clustering grouped samples strongly by preparation batch. Compared against controls, patients with multiple sclerosis displayed significantly lower normalized Chao1 diversity.

The CDR3 loop spans 12 amino acids. V dropped 0 bases and J dropped 2 bases, with 5 bases sitting between them. Germline CDR1 reads SQVTM; CDR2 reads ANQGSEA. Unique molecular identifiers were built into the TCR beta cDNA libraries. One entry per CDR3 protein results from TCRdb running MiXCR on the PCR reads. The sample consists of roughly 650,000 distinct CDR3 sequences, 55% to 60% of them appearing once. This TCR was sampled from a girl aged 2-10 years with multiple sclerosis. Sequences were obtained from blood. V and J are TRBV29-1 and TRBJ2-7; maybe TRBD2 (5 bases). Written as DNA, the CDR3 is TGCAGCGTTGAAGAGGGAGCCTACGAGCAGTACTTC. Its translation is CSVEEGAYEQYF.